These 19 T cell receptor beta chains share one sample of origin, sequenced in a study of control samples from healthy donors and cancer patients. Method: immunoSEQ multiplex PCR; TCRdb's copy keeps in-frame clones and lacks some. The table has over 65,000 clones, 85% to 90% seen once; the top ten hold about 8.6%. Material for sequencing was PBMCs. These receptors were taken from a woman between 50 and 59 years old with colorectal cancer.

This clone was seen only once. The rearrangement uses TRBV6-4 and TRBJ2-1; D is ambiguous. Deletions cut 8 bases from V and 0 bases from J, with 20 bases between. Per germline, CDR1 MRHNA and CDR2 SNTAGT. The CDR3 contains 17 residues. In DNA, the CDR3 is TGTGCCAGCGTGGTACTTACCGACGGTAGCTCCTACAATGAGCAGTTCTTC. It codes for CASVVLTDGSSYNEQFF.

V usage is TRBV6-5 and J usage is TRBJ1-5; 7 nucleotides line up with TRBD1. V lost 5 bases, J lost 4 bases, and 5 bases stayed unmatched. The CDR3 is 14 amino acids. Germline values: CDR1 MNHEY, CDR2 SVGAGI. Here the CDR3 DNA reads TGTGCCAGCAGTCCGGGACAGAGAAATCAGCCCCAGCATTTT. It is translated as CASSPGQRNQPQHF.

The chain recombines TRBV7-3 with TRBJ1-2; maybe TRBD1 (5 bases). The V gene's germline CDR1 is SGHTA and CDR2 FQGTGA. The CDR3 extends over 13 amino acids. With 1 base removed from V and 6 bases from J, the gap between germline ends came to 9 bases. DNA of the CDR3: TGTGCCAGCAGCTTAAACTCGGGGGATGGCTACACCTTC. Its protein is CASSLNSGDGYTF.

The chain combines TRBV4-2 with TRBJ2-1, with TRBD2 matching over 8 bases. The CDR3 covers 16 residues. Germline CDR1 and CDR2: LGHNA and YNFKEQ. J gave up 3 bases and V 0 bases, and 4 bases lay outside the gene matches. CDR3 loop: CASSQDPAGVYNEQFF. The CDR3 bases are TGTGCCAGCAGCCAAGATCCAGCGGGGGTCTACAATGAGCAGTTCTTC.

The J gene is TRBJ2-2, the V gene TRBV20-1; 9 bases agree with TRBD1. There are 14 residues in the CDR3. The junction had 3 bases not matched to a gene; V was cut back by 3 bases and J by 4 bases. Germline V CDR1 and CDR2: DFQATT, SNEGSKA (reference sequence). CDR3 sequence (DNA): TGCAGTGCTAGTTGGGACAGGGCCACCGGGGAGCTGTTTTTT. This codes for CSASWDRATGELFF.

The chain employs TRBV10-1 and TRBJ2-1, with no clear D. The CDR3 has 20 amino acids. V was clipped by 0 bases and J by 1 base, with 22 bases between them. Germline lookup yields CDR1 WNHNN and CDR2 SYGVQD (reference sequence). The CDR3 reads CASSESILGLDPTSYNEQFF. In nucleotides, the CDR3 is TGCGCCAGCAGTGAGTCGATATTGGGGTTAGACCCTACTTCCTACAATGAGCAGTTCTTC.

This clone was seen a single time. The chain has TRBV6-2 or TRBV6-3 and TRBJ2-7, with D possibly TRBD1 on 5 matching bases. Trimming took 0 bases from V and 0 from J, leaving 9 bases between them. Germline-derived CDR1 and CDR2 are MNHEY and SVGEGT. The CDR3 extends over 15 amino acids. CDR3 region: CASSYSRQSSYEQYV. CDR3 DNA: TGTGCCAGCAGTTACTCACGACAGAGCTCCTACGAGCAGTACGTC.

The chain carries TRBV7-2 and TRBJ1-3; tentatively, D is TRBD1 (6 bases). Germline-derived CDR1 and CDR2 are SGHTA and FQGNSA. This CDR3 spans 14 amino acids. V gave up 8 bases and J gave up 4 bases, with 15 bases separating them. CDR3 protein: CASGGGGLGNTIYF. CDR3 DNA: TGTGCCAGCGGCGGGGGGGGCCTCGGAAACACCATATATTTT.

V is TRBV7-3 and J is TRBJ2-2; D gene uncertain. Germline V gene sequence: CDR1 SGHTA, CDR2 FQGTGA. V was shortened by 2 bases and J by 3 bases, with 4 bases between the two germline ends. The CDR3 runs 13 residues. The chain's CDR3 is CASSLGHTGELFF. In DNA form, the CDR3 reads TGTGCCAGCAGCTTAGGGCACACCGGGGAGCTGTTTTTT.

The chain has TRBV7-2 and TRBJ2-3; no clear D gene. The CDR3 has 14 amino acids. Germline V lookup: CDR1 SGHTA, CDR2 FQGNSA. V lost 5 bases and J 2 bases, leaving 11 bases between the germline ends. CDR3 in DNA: TGTGCCAGCAGCGGGCAAGCCTTCACAGATACGCAGTATTTT. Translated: CASSGQAFTDTQYF. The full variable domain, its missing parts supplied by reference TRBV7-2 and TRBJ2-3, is GAGVSQSPSNKVTEKGKDVELRCDPISGHTALYWYRQSLGQGLEFLIYFQGNSAPDKSGLPSDRFSAERTGGSVSTLTIQRTQQEDSAVYLCASSGQAFTDTQYFGPGTRLTVL.

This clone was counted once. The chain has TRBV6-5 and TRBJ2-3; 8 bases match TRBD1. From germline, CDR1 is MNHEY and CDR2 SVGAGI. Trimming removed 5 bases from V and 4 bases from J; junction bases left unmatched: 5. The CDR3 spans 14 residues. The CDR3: CASSTRQGSDTQYF. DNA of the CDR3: TGTGCCAGCAGTACCCGACAGGGGTCAGATACGCAGTATTTT.

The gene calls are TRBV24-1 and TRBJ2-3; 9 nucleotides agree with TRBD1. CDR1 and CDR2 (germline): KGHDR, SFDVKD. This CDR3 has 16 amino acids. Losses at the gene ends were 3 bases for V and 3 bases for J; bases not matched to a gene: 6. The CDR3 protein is CATSDIPGQGTDTQYF. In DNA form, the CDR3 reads TGTGCCACCAGTGATATCCCGGGACAGGGAACAGATACGCAGTATTTT.

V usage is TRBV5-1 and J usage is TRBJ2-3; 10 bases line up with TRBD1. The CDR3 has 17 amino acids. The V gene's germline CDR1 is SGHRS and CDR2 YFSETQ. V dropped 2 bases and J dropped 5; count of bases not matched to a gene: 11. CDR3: CASSLRQGAGSGDTQYF. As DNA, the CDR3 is TGCGCCAGCAGCTTAAGACAGGGGGCGGGATCTGGAGATACGCAGTATTTT.

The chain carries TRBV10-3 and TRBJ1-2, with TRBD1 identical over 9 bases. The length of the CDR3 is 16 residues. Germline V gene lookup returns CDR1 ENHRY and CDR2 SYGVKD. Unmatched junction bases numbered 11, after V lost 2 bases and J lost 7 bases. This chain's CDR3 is CAISETTTGGAGGYTF. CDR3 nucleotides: TGTGCCATCAGTGAGACCACTACAGGGGGCGCCGGTGGCTACACCTTC.

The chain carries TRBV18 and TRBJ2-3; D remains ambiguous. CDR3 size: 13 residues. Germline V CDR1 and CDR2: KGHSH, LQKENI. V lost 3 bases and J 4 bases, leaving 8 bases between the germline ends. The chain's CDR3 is CASSPNAADTQYF. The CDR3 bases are TGTGCCAGCTCACCGAACGCCGCAGATACGCAGTATTTT.

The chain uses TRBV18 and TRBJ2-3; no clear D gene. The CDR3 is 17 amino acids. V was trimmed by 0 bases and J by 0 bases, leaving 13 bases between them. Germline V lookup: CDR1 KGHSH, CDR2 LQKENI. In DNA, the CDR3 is TGTGCCAGCTCACCACCCTCTCGAACTTCTAGCACAGATACGCAGTATTTT. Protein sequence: CASSPPSRTSSTDTQYF.

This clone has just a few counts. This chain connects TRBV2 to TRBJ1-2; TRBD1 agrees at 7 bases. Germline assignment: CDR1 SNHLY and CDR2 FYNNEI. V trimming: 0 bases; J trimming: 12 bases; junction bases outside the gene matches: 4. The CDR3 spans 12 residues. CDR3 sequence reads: CASSEAGDRDTF. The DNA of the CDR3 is TGTGCCAGCAGTGAAGCCGGGGACAGAGACACCTTC.

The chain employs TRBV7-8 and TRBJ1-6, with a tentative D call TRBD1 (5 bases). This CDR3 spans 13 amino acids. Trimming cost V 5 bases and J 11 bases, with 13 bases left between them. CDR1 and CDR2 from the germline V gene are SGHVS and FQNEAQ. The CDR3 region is CASSLGQGTPLHF. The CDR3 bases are TGTGCCAGCAGCCTGGGGCAGGGTACACCCCTCCACTTT.

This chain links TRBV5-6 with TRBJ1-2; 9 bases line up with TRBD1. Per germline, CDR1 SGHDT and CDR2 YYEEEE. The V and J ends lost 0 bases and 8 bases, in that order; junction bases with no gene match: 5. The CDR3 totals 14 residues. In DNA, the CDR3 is TGTGCCAGCAGCTTGGACGGGACAGGGAAGGGCTACACCTTC. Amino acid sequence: CASSLDGTGKGYTF. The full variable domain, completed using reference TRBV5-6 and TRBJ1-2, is DAGVTQSPTHLIKTRGQQVTLRCSPKSGHDTVSWYQQALGQGPQFIFQYYEEEERQRGNFPDRFSGHQFPNYSSELNVNALLLGDSALYLCASSLDGTGKGYTFGSGTRLTVV.